The clone carrying this T cell receptor (beta chain) was detected once. Its target is not known. The data were taken from a study of OX40 agonist ivuxolimab in advanced cancers. Whole-study context: Aged 23 to 79 with a mean of 60 years, they were less than 90% male. General observations from the study: Among the least clonally expanded were partial responders at 0.1-3.0 mg/kg. Blood T cells, both CD4+ and CD8+, expanded clonally by week 6 at 0.1 to 3.0 mg/kg.

Assay: immunoSEQ multiplex PCR; the TCRdb copy retains only in-frame clones and omits some. The sample yields tens of thousands of clones, roughly 83% seen once. V lost 1 base to trimming and J lost 4 bases; unmatched junction nucleotides: 16. This CDR3 has 19 amino acids. From germline, CDR1 is LGHNA and CDR2 YSLEER. The receptor's source is an adult with an advanced solid tumor such as melanoma, head and neck, liver or kidney cancer. The rearrangement links TRBV4-3 to TRBJ2-7; TRBD2 matches 10 bases. The sample in question was CD4+ or CD8+ T cells sorted from blood, obtained in a trial of the OX40 agonist ivuxolimab. The CDR3 DNA reads TGCGCCAGCAGCCAAGGGTTTCTAGCGGGGGACCTGACCGCGTACGAGCAGTACTTC. This codes for CASSQGFLAGDLTAYEQYF.